The source of this T cell receptor (beta chain) is a study of T-cell memory formation after mild COVID-19. Study-wide findings and caveats: Second-wave clones that peaked on day 37 lacked confirmed SARS-CoV-2 specificity. Contracting CD4+ clones sat mainly in CM and EM; CD8+ in EMRA. Some clones that responded were present in memory (sampled pre-infection), which suggests cross-reactive memory joined.

In this sample, this clonotype turned up a few times. Its matching antigen is unknown. Libraries for TCRalpha and TCRbeta carried sample barcodes and unique molecular identifiers via 5'RACE. MiXCR, applied by TCRdb to the 5' RACE reads, yields one record per CDR3 protein. This table has about 360,000 distinct CDR3 sequences, roughly 14% appearing once. The V gene's germline CDR1 is DFQATT and CDR2 SNEGSKA (reference sequence). Trimming removed 3 bases at V and 4 bases at J, with 16 bases between. CDR3 length: 14 amino acids. V is TRBV20-1 and J is TRBJ2-7; D might be TRBD1 or TRBD2, each matching 6 bases. Sequencing was carried out using PBMCs or a T cell subset sorted from them (not recorded which). The origin of this receptor is a man aged 18 to 30 who had mild COVID-19 (a few samples of this study predate the infection). Cell type and time point are not known. The CDR3 sequence: CSASRRGDHYEQYF. The CDR3 DNA reads as TGCAGTGCTAGTCGGAGGGGGGATCATTACGAGCAGTACTTC.